Below are 5 T cell receptor beta chains sequenced from a single sample in a study of T cells in Graves' hyperthyroidism and ophthalmopathy (dated by TCRdb to between 2018 and 2020). Library preparation used multiplex PCR. Instrument used: Illumina HiSeq 2000. TCR beta CDR3 regions were amplified from RNA transcripts. For the first round of RT-PCR on the TCR CDR3, the HTBI primer set was used together with the Qiagen OneStep RT-PCR kit. The public reads were run again by TCRdb, first through fastp at Q25 and then through MiXCR, and only productive beta chains were kept. Identical CDR3 proteins give one entry, which carries the most common genes and DNA. This sample comprises about 160,000 distinct CDR3 sequences, around 8.9% of them detected only once. Less than 25% of the sample belongs to the ten largest clones. Material for sequencing was blood. The source of these receptors is a woman in her late teens or twenties with Graves' hyperthyroidism that later progressed to Graves' ophthalmopathy.

At least ten counts were recorded for this clonotype. The rearrangement links TRBV15 to TRBJ2-5, with a possible D match to TRBD1 (6 bases). Trimming took off 1 base at V and 5 bases at J, with 17 bases between the two ends. CDR1 LNHNV and CDR2 YYDKDF come from the germline V gene (reference sequence). The CDR3 contains 16 residues. The CDR3 DNA reads as TGTGCCACCAGCAGAGCGGGCGTGGGGGCTCTGGAGACCCAGTACTTC. As protein: CATSRAGVGALETQYF.

This clonotype has ten or more counts. The chain links TRBV30 to TRBJ2-7; D not resolved. Trimming removed 3 bases at V and 6 bases at J, with 15 bases between. The CDR3 consists of 13 residues. Looked up from germline, CDR1 is GTSNPN and CDR2 is SVGIG (reference sequence). The CDR3 DNA reads as TGTGCCTGGAGAATCCTAGGAAGGCGCGAGCAGTACTTC. Translating it yields CAWRILGRREQYF.

This clonotype was seen at least ten times. The genes are TRBV10-3 and TRBJ2-7; no definite D call. CDR1 and CDR2 from the germline V gene are ENHRY and SYGVKD. CDR3 length equals 14 residues. V was cut by 3 bases and J by 2 bases, with 11 bases left in between. CDR3 protein: CAISENLAPYEQYF. The CDR3 DNA is TGTGCCATCAGTGAAAACCTTGCCCCCTACGAGCAGTACTTC.

This clonotype was seen repeatedly, ten times or more. This chain's CDR3 is CASSRQRGGADTQYF. CDR3 coding DNA: TGTGCCAGCAGCCGACAGCGGGGCGGGGCAGATACGCAGTATTTT. The chain has TRBV3-1 and TRBJ2-3; 7 bases agree with TRBD2. The CDR3 is made up of 15 amino acids. V dropped 4 bases and J dropped 4; count of bases not matched to a gene: 8. Per germline, CDR1 LGHDT and CDR2 YNNKEL (reference sequence).

To note about this clonotype: A single base separates this from a much larger clone, so it may be a read error. J is TRBJ2-1 and V is TRBV6-1; the D gene is possibly TRBD2 (5 bases). Germline V gene data show CDR1 as MNHNS and CDR2 as SASEGT. CDR3 size: 13 residues. In nucleotides, the CDR3 is TGTGCCAGCAGCCCTAGCTCCTACAATGAGCAGTCCTTC. It encodes CASSPSSYNEQSF.